The clone carrying this TCR beta chain was seen ten or more times. The antigen is unknown. No ophthalmopathy progression within 18 months constituted stable Graves' hyperthyroidism. Used for diagnoses were clinical symptoms, serum thyroxine and TRAb, thyroid ultrasound and orbital computed tomography. V lost 5 bases and J lost 0, with 11 bases in between. Looked up from germline, CDR1 is LGHDT and CDR2 is YNNKEL (reference sequence). CDR3 length: 15 residues. The sample belongs to a study of T cells in Graves' hyperthyroidism and ophthalmopathy. Looking at the study overall: Peripheral blood sampling occurred at initial diagnosis, before any treatment.

Regions amplified from RNA transcripts were the TCR beta CDR3 regions. The HTBI set primed first-round TCR CDR3 RT-PCR. Via MiXCR, TCRdb re-called the multiplex PCR reads, giving one row per CDR3 protein. This table holds fewer than 400,000 distinct CDR3 sequences, around 25% found once. Study results and limitations: In the blood, most expanded thyroid clonotypes above 0.001 appeared as well.

The chain links TRBV3-1 to TRBJ2-1; weak D call: TRBD2 (6 bases). This clonotype was obtained from a man between 45 and 60 years old with Graves' hyperthyroidism. Source material: blood. CDR3 DNA: TGTGCCAGCAGCAGGGACTCCGTCTCCTACAATGAGCAGTTCTTC. Translated: CASSRDSVSYNEQFF.